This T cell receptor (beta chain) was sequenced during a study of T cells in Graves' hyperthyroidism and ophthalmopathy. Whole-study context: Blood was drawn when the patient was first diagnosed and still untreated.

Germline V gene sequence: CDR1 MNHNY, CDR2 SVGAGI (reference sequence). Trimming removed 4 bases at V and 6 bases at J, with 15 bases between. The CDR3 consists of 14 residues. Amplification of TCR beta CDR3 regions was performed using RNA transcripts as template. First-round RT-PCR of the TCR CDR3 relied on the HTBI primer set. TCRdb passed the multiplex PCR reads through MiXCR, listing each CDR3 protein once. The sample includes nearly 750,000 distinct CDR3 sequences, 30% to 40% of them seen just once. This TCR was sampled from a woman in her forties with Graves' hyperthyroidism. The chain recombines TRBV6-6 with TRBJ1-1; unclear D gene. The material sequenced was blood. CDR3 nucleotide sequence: TGTGCCAGCAGTTGGGTGAAGGTAGTGGCTGAAGCTTTCTTT. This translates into CASSWVKVVAEAFF.